Presented here are 29 T cell receptor beta chains from one specimen sequenced in a study of blood T cell repertoires in COVID-19. The method was immunoSEQ multiplex PCR; TCRdb's version includes in-frame clones alone and lacks a portion of them. The repertoire holds around 300,000 clones, with approximately 91% as singletons. The source material was peripheral blood. The receptors here all came from a man aged 50-60 years with acute or convalescent COVID-19.

By its share, this clone is medium-sized. The chain carries TRBV30 and TRBJ1-1, with no clear D. Germline assignment: CDR1 GTSNPN and CDR2 SVGIG (reference sequence). The CDR3 totals 11 residues. V was cut by 4 bases and J by 9 bases, with 12 bases left in between. CDR3 DNA: TGTGCCTGGACTTGGGAGGGAAAAGCTTTCTTT. It specifies CAWTWEGKAFF.

The rearrangement joins TRBV30 to TRBJ1-1; D is ambiguous. Germline V gene sequence: CDR1 GTSNPN, CDR2 SVGIG (reference sequence). V shed 0 bases and J shed 9 bases, with 11 bases lying between them. CDR3 length equals 12 residues. The CDR3, as DNA: TGTGCCTGGAGTGTAGGTCCCAGGCAAGCTTTCTTT. This sequence encodes CAWSVGPRQAFF.

To note about this clone: The junction shows a germline mismatch at one end, possibly a read error. The chain couples TRBV10-3 to TRBJ2-3; 9 bases fit TRBD2. Germline V CDR1 and CDR2: ENHRY, SYGVKD. The CDR3 runs to 15 residues. The DNA for the CDR3 is TGTGCCATCAGTAAGTCTAGCGGGGGCACAGATACGCAGTATTTT. It yields the protein CAISKSSGGTDTQYF.

CDR3 loop: CASSQGTVSYSGNTIYF. Written as DNA, the CDR3 is TGTGCCAGCAGCCAAGGGACAGTGAGTTACTCTGGAAACACCATATATTTT. The chain couples TRBV7-6 to TRBJ1-3; 7 nucleotides agree with TRBD1. V was clipped by 5 bases and J by 0 bases; unmatched bases: 10. Looked up from germline, CDR1 is SGHVS and CDR2 is FNYEAQ. The CDR3 has 17 amino acids.

With respect to this clone: A junction end diverges from the germline sequence, so it may reflect a read error. The rearrangement uses TRBV24-1 and TRBJ2-7; tentatively, D is TRBD2 (6 bases). The CDR3 totals 11 residues. Looked up from germline, CDR1 is KGHDR and CDR2 is SFDVKD. The CDR3, as DNA: TGTGCCACCTCGCCGTGGGGACTTCCCTTCTTC. Residues: CATSPWGLPFF.

The chain couples TRBV2 to TRBJ1-1; TRBD1 is a possible D gene (5 bases). The CDR3 sequence is 10 residues long. Looked up from germline, CDR1 is SNHLY and CDR2 is FYNNEI. With 8 bases removed from V and 12 bases from J, the gap between germline ends came to 13 bases. CDR3: CASSTGVPFF. In DNA, the CDR3 is TGTGCCAGCTCCACGGGGGTACCTTTCTTT.

This chain joins TRBV19 and TRBJ2-5; 7 bases map to TRBD1. CDR1 and CDR2 from the germline V gene are LNHDA and SQIVND (reference sequence). The V segment lost 1 base and the J segment 5 bases; nucleotides outside the gene matches: 1. The CDR3 loop spans 13 amino acids. CDR3 residues: CASSIGQGETQYF. For the CDR3, the DNA is TGTGCCAGTAGTATAGGACAGGGTGAGACCCAGTACTTC. Full variable domain (remainder filled in from reference TRBV19 and TRBJ2-5): DGGITQSPKYLFRKEGQNVTLSCEQNLNHDAMYWYRQDPGQGLRLIYYSQIVNDFQKGDIAEGYSVSREKKESFPLTVTSAQKNPTAFYLCASSIGQGETQYFGPGTRLLVL.

The chain couples TRBV6-1 to TRBJ1-1; D is perhaps TRBD1 (5 bases). Trimming stripped 1 base from V and 0 bases from J, with 24 bases between. Germline CDR1 is MNHNS and CDR2 is SASEGT. The CDR3 consists of 20 residues. The CDR3 reads CASSEEAPFGRGGLNTEAFF. In nucleotides, the CDR3 is TGTGCCAGCAGTGAAGAGGCACCCTTCGGGAGGGGAGGCCTGAACACTGAAGCTTTCTTT.

The rearrangement links TRBV6-6 to TRBJ2-1; 10 positions match TRBD2. The CDR3 contains 15 residues. V lost 8 bases and J lost 0; bases outside the gene matches: 4. CDR1 MNHNY and CDR2 SVGAGI come from the germline V gene (reference sequence). The CDR3, as DNA: TGTGCCAGCCAAGCGGGGGGGGTCTCCTACAATGAGCAGTTCTTC. Encoded protein: CASQAGGVSYNEQFF.

Remarks on this clone: The germline gene is not matched at one end of the junction; a read error may be the cause. V gene TRBV7-7 combines with J gene TRBJ2-5, with TRBD1 matching 7 bases. This CDR3 spans 13 amino acids. From germline, CDR1 is SSHAT and CDR2 FNYEAQ (reference sequence). The CDR3 reads CASSRDRQETQYF. The CDR3 DNA reads TGTGCTAGCAGCCGGGACAGACAAGAGACCCAGTACTTC.

The genes are TRBV10-2 and TRBJ2-1, with 11 bases fitting TRBD2. V lost 1 base and J lost 2; bases outside the gene matches: 7. Per germline, CDR1 WSHSY and CDR2 SAAADI. This CDR3 has 18 amino acids. The CDR3 loop reads CASSEYLLSGGAYNEQFF. CDR3 nucleotide sequence: TGCGCCAGCAGTGAGTACCTCCTTAGCGGGGGGGCCTACAATGAGCAGTTCTTC.

The J gene is TRBJ1-1, the V gene TRBV6-6, with D possibly being TRBD1 (6 bases). V dropped 0 bases and J dropped 1 base, with 12 bases sitting between them. Germline lookup yields CDR1 MNHNY and CDR2 SVGAGI (reference sequence). This CDR3 region has 16 residues. The chain's CDR3 is CASSYSEDSQNTEAFF. The CDR3 nucleotides are TGTGCCAGCAGTTACTCCGAGGACAGCCAGAACACTGAAGCTTTCTTT.

V is TRBV6-2 or TRBV6-3 and J is TRBJ1-2; unclear D gene. The CDR3 has 17 residues. The V and J ends lost 2 bases and 4 bases respectively, with 20 bases between them. Germline V lookup: CDR1 MNHEY, CDR2 SVGEGT. The CDR3 region has the DNA TGTGCCAGCAGTTACGGTGTTCTAGCATCGGCCCTCTATGGCTACACCTTC. It yields the protein CASSYGVLASALYGYTF.

The chain employs TRBV6-6 and TRBJ2-7, with D perhaps TRBD1 (6 bases). With 7 bases removed from V and 3 bases from J, the gap between germline ends came to 16 bases. CDR1 is MNHNY and CDR2 is SVGAGI in the germline V gene (reference sequence). This CDR3 has 14 residues. DNA for the CDR3: TGTGCCAGCATTCCGGGACAAGCTTTCTACGAGCAGTACTTC. Translated: CASIPGQAFYEQYF.

The chain couples TRBV15 to TRBJ2-3; 10 bases map to TRBD1. The CDR3 totals 16 residues. After removal of 3 bases from V and 5 bases from J, the junction contained 8 bases not matched to a gene. Germline-derived CDR1 and CDR2 are LNHNV and YYDKDF (reference sequence). The CDR3 DNA sequence: TGTGCCACCAGCAGTGGGAGACAGGGGGCTGAAGATACGCAGTATTTT. Translating gives CATSSGRQGAEDTQYF.

This clone was found once. This sequence joins TRBV9 and TRBJ2-5, with D perhaps TRBD2 (5 bases). The germline gives CDR1 SGDLS, CDR2 YYNGEE. The germline V and J ends were trimmed by 2 bases and 4 bases, with 9 bases remaining between them. The CDR3 loop spans 13 amino acids. The CDR3 region has the DNA TGTGCCAGCAGCGTTGAGGGTCCAGAGACCCAGTACTTC. Amino acids: CASSVEGPETQYF.

The chain is built from TRBV14 and TRBJ2-3, with D maybe TRBD1 (6 bases). Germline lookup yields CDR1 SGHDN and CDR2 FVKESK. The CDR3 covers 16 residues. The germline V and J ends were trimmed by 3 bases and 2 bases, with 15 bases remaining between them. The CDR3, as DNA: TGTGCCAGCAGCCACAACCGGGACACCTACACAGATACGCAGTATTTT. Translated: CASSHNRDTYTDTQYF.

This clone was seen only a few times. The chain couples TRBV4-1 to TRBJ2-5; TRBD1 matches 12 bases. The V and J ends lost 4 bases and 5 bases, in that order; junction bases with no gene match: 8. There are 16 residues in the CDR3. Looked up from germline, CDR1 is MGHRA and CDR2 is YSYEKL. The CDR3: CASSPLGQGARETQYF. In DNA form, the CDR3 reads TGCGCCAGCAGCCCGCTGGGACAGGGGGCGAGGGAGACCCAGTACTTC.

The chain uses TRBV18 and TRBJ2-6; weak D call: TRBD2 (5 bases). The CDR3 covers 16 residues. V was cut by 3 bases and J by 2 bases, with 11 bases left in between. From germline, CDR1 is KGHSH and CDR2 LQKENI. CDR3 sequence reads: CASSPTQRTGANVLTF. The CDR3 DNA reads TGTGCCAGCTCACCCACCCAGCGGACTGGGGCCAACGTCCTGACTTTC.

The table lists this clone with a few counts. The rearrangement links TRBV3-1 (or the pseudogene TRBV3-2) to TRBJ1-2; D is unclear. Germline CDR1 LGHDT, CDR2 YNNKEL (reference sequence). The CDR3 covers 13 residues. Trimming took 0 bases from V and 6 from J, leaving 8 bases between them. CDR3 nucleotides: TGTGCCAGCAGCCAAGAAACGGTGGATGGCTACACCTTC. It yields the protein CASSQETVDGYTF.

The table lists this clone with a count of one. The V gene is TRBV5-6, the J gene TRBJ1-5; the D gene is possibly TRBD1 (5 bases). Germline-derived CDR1 and CDR2 are SGHDT and YYEEEE. Trimming removed 4 bases at V and 5 bases at J, with 16 bases between. The CDR3 consists of 15 residues. This chain's CDR3 is CASSRGGAPYQPQHF. The DNA for the CDR3 is TGTGCCAGCAGCCGGGGGGGAGCGCCCTATCAGCCCCAGCATTTT.

V gene TRBV19 combines with J gene TRBJ2-1; D is uncertain. Germline values: CDR1 LNHDA, CDR2 SQIVND (reference sequence). The CDR3 sequence is 13 residues long. With 5 bases removed from V and 4 bases from J, the gap between germline ends came to 9 bases. CDR3 in amino acids: CASSLEIYNEQFF. DNA of the CDR3: TGTGCCAGTAGTCTGGAGATTTACAATGAGCAGTTCTTC.

Comment on this clone: In the same sample, other DNA sequences code for this CDR3. The V gene is TRBV7-3, the J gene TRBJ2-2; D remains ambiguous. Germline values: CDR1 SGHTA, CDR2 FQGTGA. The CDR3 has 12 amino acids. The V end lost 4 bases, the J end lost 3 bases, and 3 bases lay between the germline ends. The CDR3 reads CASSSDTGELFF. The CDR3 DNA reads TGTGCCAGCAGCTCCGACACCGGGGAGCTGTTTTTT. The whole variable domain, filled in from reference TRBV7-3 and TRBJ2-2, reads GAGVSQTPSNKVTEKGKYVELRCDPISGHTALYWYRQSLGQGPEFLIYFQGTGAADDSGLPNDRFFAVRPEGSVSTLKIQRTERGDSAVYLCASSSDTGELFFGEGSRLTVL.

This sequence joins TRBV3-1 (or the pseudogene TRBV3-2) and TRBJ2-1, with 10 bases lining up with TRBD1. The germline V gene encodes CDR1 LGHDT and CDR2 YNNKEL (reference sequence). The V segment lost 4 bases and the J segment 8 bases; nucleotides outside the gene matches: 8. The CDR3 runs 15 residues. The CDR3 protein is CASSLTWTGGDEQFF. The CDR3 DNA is TGTGCCAGCAGCCTCACATGGACAGGGGGGGATGAGCAGTTCTTC.

The V gene is TRBV3-1 (or the pseudogene TRBV3-2), the J gene TRBJ2-5, with TRBD2 identical over 10 bases. The V gene's germline CDR1 is LGHDT and CDR2 YNNKEL (reference sequence). The CDR3 loop spans 17 amino acids. Trimming took 0 bases from V and 5 from J; bases not matched to a gene: 9. DNA of the CDR3: TGTGCCAGCAGCCAAGATCTGACCCTGGGACTAGCGGAGACCCAGTACTTC. Translating gives CASSQDLTLGLAETQYF.

The chain carries TRBV19 and TRBJ2-2, with D possibly TRBD1 on 6 matching bases. V lost 4 bases, J lost 4 bases, and 16 bases lay in between. Looked up from germline, CDR1 is LNHDA and CDR2 is SQIVND (reference sequence). This CDR3 is built from 16 residues. The CDR3 reads CASSTAQGVSTGELFF. CDR3 DNA sequence: TGTGCCAGTAGTACGGCACAGGGTGTGTCCACCGGGGAGCTGTTTTTT. Full variable domain (remainder filled in from reference TRBV19 and TRBJ2-2): DGGITQSPKYLFRKEGQNVTLSCEQNLNHDAMYWYRQDPGQGLRLIYYSQIVNDFQKGDIAEGYSVSREKKESFPLTVTSAQKNPTAFYLCASSTAQGVSTGELFFGEGSRLTVL.

V gene TRBV13 combines with J gene TRBJ2-1, with 12 bases lining up with TRBD2. CDR1 is PRHDT, CDR2 FYEKMQ, per germline (reference sequence). This CDR3 contains 17 residues. With 5 bases clipped from V and 4 bases from J, the junction kept 9 bases outside the gene matches. As DNA, the CDR3 is TGTGCCAGCAGCAGGACTAGCGGGGCCAGAACGTACAATGAGCAGTTCTTC. Protein: CASSRTSGARTYNEQFF.

The DNA of the CDR3 is TGTGCCATCAGTGAGTCTGACAGGGCAAATGAAAAACTGTTTTTT. Translation gives CAISESDRANEKLFF. V and J are TRBV10-3 and TRBJ1-4, with 7 bases matching TRBD1. Germline lookup yields CDR1 ENHRY and CDR2 SYGVKD. J was trimmed by 5 bases and V by 0 bases; bases with no gene match: 3. CDR3 size: 15 residues.

The gene calls are TRBV11-2 and TRBJ2-7; 7 nucleotides line up with TRBD1. In germline, CDR1 is SGHAT, CDR2 FQNNGV. The CDR3 is made up of 14 amino acids. V shed 5 bases and J 1 base; nucleotides not matched to a gene: 5. DNA for the CDR3: TGTGCCAGCAGCCCAGGACAGGCGTCCTACGAGCAGTACTTC. Protein: CASSPGQASYEQYF.